These 32 T cell receptor beta chains originate from one sample sequenced in a study of CXCR3-negative and CXCR3-positive naive CD8 T cells. Researchers prepared the TRB cDNA libraries using 5' RACE with UMI labels. TCRdb derives one entry per CDR3 protein from the 5' RACE reads, leaving out DNA. The sample table sets out 150,000 or so distinct CDR3 sequences. Sample: naive CXCR3- CD8+ T cells from blood. Subset of the sample: CD45RO-CCR7+CD27+CD95- naive CD8+ T cells lacking CXCR3 (TNR3-). The source of these receptors is a human donor in good health. Some clones in this sample may be carry-over from other donors' samples.

The chain recombines TRBV5-5 with TRBJ2-3; TCRdb proposes TRBD1, but this gene call is untestable without DNA. CDR3 length equals 16 residues. In germline, CDR1 is SGHKS, CDR2 YYEKEE (reference sequence). CDR3 region: CASSWNDRGSTDTQYF.

This rearrangement joins TRBV7-3 to TRBJ2-3; no DNA is available, so the TRBD2 call from TCRdb remains unchecked. Germline V lookup: CDR1 SGHTA, CDR2 FQGTGA. This CDR3 has 15 amino acids. CDR3 in amino acids: CASSDQGLLTDTQYF.

V gene TRBV4-3 combines with J gene TRBJ1-5; TCRdb outputs TRBD1, but without DNA this stays unchecked. In germline, CDR1 is LGHNA, CDR2 YSLEER. The CDR3 contains 14 residues. The CDR3 spells CASSLDRGVQPQHF.

The chain has TRBV5-1 and TRBJ2-4; the TCRdb call, TRBD2, lacks DNA for checking. Germline CDR1 is SGHRS and CDR2 is YFSETQ. The length of the CDR3 is 15 residues. The chain's CDR3 is CASSLLAEAKNIQYF.

This chain uses TRBV29-1 with TRBJ2-5; TCRdb lists TRBD1, though no DNA is available to test this call. The CDR3 totals 15 residues. Germline CDR1 and CDR2: SQVTM and ANQGSEA. The CDR3: CSAPDRGWGQETQYF.

This sequence joins TRBV7-9 and TRBJ2-5; TCRdb's D gene call, TRBD1, goes unchecked for lack of DNA. Germline assignment: CDR1 SEHNR and CDR2 FQNEAQ (reference sequence). CDR3 length equals 14 residues. The CDR3: CASTSGTGQETQYF.

CDR3 sequence: CASSFFSSGRKSREYEQYF. The rearrangement uses TRBV12-3 or TRBV12-4 and TRBJ2-7; the TRBD2 assignment by TCRdb is unverifiable without DNA. This CDR3 contains 19 residues.

This chain uses TRBV5-1 with TRBJ2-1; TCRdb returns TRBD2, unconfirmable since there is no DNA. Germline CDR1 SGHRS, CDR2 YFSETQ. This CDR3 is built from 15 residues. This chain's CDR3 is CASSFEASGYNEQFF. Combining the CDR3 with reference TRBV5-1 and TRBJ2-1 gives the whole variable domain KAGVTQTPRYLIKTRGQQVTLSCSPISGHRSVSWYQQTPGQGLQFLFEYFSETQRNKGNFPGRFSGRQFSNSRSEMNVSTLELGDSALYLCASSFEASGYNEQFFGPGTRLTVL.

CDR3 residues: CASSHPRDRAVKSYNEQFF. The rearrangement uses TRBV7-2 and TRBJ2-1; the D call of TRBD1 rests on TCRdb alone, since no DNA is present to check it. The CDR3 has 19 residues. The germline V gene encodes CDR1 SGHTA and CDR2 FQGNSA.

V gene TRBV6-2 or TRBV6-3 combines with J gene TRBJ2-2; TCRdb's D call, TRBD2, is unchecked because there is no DNA. Germline loops: CDR1 MNHEY, CDR2 SVGEGT. The CDR3 length is 14 residues. The chain's CDR3 is CASRAGANTGELFF.

The V gene is TRBV15, the J gene TRBJ1-1; without DNA, the TCRdb call of TRBD1 cannot be checked. The V gene's germline CDR1 is LNHNV and CDR2 YYDKDF (reference sequence). The CDR3 is 14 residues long. CDR3 amino acids: CATRSGTPHTEAFF.

CDR3: CASSSDREEYEQYF. The rearrangement links TRBV12-3 or TRBV12-4 to TRBJ2-7; TCRdb lists TRBD1, though no DNA is available to test this call. The CDR3 spans 14 residues.

The J gene is TRBJ2-3, the V gene TRBV29-1. In germline, CDR1 is SQVTM, CDR2 ANQGSEA. This CDR3 region has 11 residues. CDR3 protein: CSAGPTDTQYF.

J is TRBJ2-3 and V is TRBV4-3. The CDR3 is 13 amino acids. From germline, CDR1 is LGHNA and CDR2 YSLEER. The CDR3 spells CASSQDSGDTQYF.

The rearrangement links TRBV6-2 or TRBV6-3 to TRBJ2-1; TCRdb picks TRBD1, but there is no DNA to check that call. Germline V CDR1 and CDR2: MNHEY, SVGEGT. This CDR3 has 17 residues. CDR3 sequence reads: CASSSGYRLGDLGEQFF.

The chain carries TRBV7-7 and TRBJ2-1; TCRdb picks TRBD1, but there is no DNA to check that call. Germline V CDR1 and CDR2: SSHAT, FNYEAQ (reference sequence). This CDR3 has 15 residues. The CDR3 spells CASSLRGASYNEQFF.

The V gene is TRBV6-2 or TRBV6-3, the J gene TRBJ1-5; TCRdb returns TRBD1, unconfirmable since there is no DNA. Germline values: CDR1 MNHEY, CDR2 SVGEGT. The CDR3 runs to 16 residues. CDR3 in amino acids: CASSYAEGVGNQPQHF.

The V gene is TRBV29-1, the J gene TRBJ1-2. The length of the CDR3 is 12 residues. Germline V gives CDR1 SQVTM, CDR2 ANQGSEA. This CDR3 is CSAPIGLGGYTF.

The V and J genes are TRBV12-3 or TRBV12-4 and TRBJ2-1; with no DNA, the TCRdb D assignment of TRBD1 cannot be verified. The CDR3 is 16 amino acids. The CDR3: CASSSSGTGYDNEQFF.

This rearrangement joins TRBV5-5 to TRBJ2-7. Germline CDR1 and CDR2: SGHKS and YYEKEE (reference sequence). This CDR3 region has 13 residues. The CDR3 reads CASSFTRTYEQYF.

The V gene is TRBV12-3 or TRBV12-4, the J gene TRBJ2-1. The CDR3 contains 11 residues. The CDR3 sequence is CASSHVLEQFF.

The rearrangement uses TRBV14 and TRBJ1-4. From germline, CDR1 is SGHDN and CDR2 FVKESK. The CDR3 sequence is 17 residues long. Here the CDR3 reads CASSQVGASSTNEKLFF.

The chain combines TRBV3-1 with TRBJ2-7; TCRdb proposes TRBD1, but this gene call is untestable without DNA. There are 15 residues in the CDR3. Germline CDR1 reads LGHDT; CDR2 reads YNNKEL (reference sequence). This CDR3 is CASSPPTGPTYEQYF.

V is TRBV11-3 and J is TRBJ2-7. This CDR3 is 13 amino acids long. The V gene's germline CDR1 is SGHNT and CDR2 YENEEA. The CDR3 sequence is CASRDRGSYEQYF.

The chain combines TRBV10-3 with TRBJ2-7. From germline, CDR1 is ENHRY and CDR2 SYGVKD. This CDR3 comprises 12 residues. This chain's CDR3 is CAIGEASYEQYF.

The chain employs TRBV12-5 and TRBJ1-1; TCRdb names TRBD1, which stays unverified in the absence of DNA. There are 18 residues in the CDR3. Germline lookup yields CDR1 LGHNT and CDR2 FRNRAP. This CDR3 is CASGLVGHPTIRNTEAFF.

The chain joins TRBV20-1 to TRBJ1-1; lacking DNA, the TRBD1 call made by TCRdb goes unchecked. Germline loops: CDR1 DFQATT, CDR2 SNEGSKA (reference sequence). This CDR3 is built from 17 residues. The CDR3 region is CSARGGRTGPRGTEAFF.

V gene TRBV29-1 combines with J gene TRBJ2-2; no DNA is available, so the TRBD1 call from TCRdb remains unchecked. The germline V gene encodes CDR1 SQVTM and CDR2 ANQGSEA. The CDR3 is made up of 14 amino acids. The CDR3 loop is CSVADRVNTGELFF.

CDR3 sequence: CASGQGTGANVLTF. V is TRBV28 and J is TRBJ2-6; TCRdb designates TRBD1, a call that cannot be tested without DNA. The CDR3 covers 14 residues. CDR1 is MDHEN and CDR2 is SYDVKM in the germline V gene.

The CDR3 protein is CSVLGGGSTDTQYF. The V and J genes are TRBV29-1 and TRBJ2-3; checking the TCRdb D call of TRBD1 is not possible without DNA. CDR3 length equals 14 residues. The germline gives CDR1 SQVTM, CDR2 ANQGSEA.

The rearrangement links TRBV7-9 to TRBJ1-1; TCRdb outputs TRBD1, but without DNA this stays unchecked. Germline CDR1 reads SEHNR; CDR2 reads FQNEAQ (reference sequence). This CDR3 is built from 14 residues. This chain's CDR3 is CASSPVAGVLEAFF.

The V call is TRBV7-3, the J call TRBJ2-2. CDR1 and CDR2 from the germline V gene are SGHTA and FQGTGA. The CDR3 loop spans 14 amino acids. CDR3 sequence reads: CASRQDLNTGELFF.